This TCR beta chain was captured in a study of blood T cell repertoires in COVID-19. Study-level information: The samples span acute and convalescent COVID-19 from the United States, Italy and Spain. T cells, B-cell-depleted T cells, or PBMCs supplied cDNA or gDNA.

V shed 5 bases and J 7 bases; nucleotides not matched to a gene: 7. The CDR3 is 13 amino acids. The V gene's germline CDR1 is LGHDT and CDR2 YNNKEL (reference sequence). Original methodology: Amplification of reference gene primers provided the estimated nucleated cell counts. Repertoires were generated with immunoSEQ multiplex PCR, while TCRdb's copy carries only in-frame clones and drops some. The V and J calls and clone size are taken from that table; D and trimming were inferred from the DNA. This table has some 99,000 clones, about 85% appearing once. The sample taken for sequencing was peripheral blood. This clonotype originated in a man between 65 and 85 years old with acute or convalescent COVID-19. The chain employs TRBV3-1 (or the pseudogene TRBV3-2) and TRBJ1-1; the match to TRBD1 covers 7 bases. CDR3 protein: CASSRQGGGEAFF. CDR3 nucleotide sequence: TGTGCCAGCAGCAGACAGGGAGGTGGTGAAGCTTTCTTT.